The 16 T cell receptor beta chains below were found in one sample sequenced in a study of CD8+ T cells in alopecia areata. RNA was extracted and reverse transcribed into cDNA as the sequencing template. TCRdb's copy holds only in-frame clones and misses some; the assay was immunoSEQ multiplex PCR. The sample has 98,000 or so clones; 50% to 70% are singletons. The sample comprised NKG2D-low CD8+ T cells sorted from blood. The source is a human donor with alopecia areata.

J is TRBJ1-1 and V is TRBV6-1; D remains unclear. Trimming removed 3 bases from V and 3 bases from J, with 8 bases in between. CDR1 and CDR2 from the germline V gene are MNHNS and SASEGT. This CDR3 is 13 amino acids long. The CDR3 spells CASSETFYTEAFF. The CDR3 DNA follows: TGTGCCAGCAGTGAGACGTTCTACACTGAAGCTTTCTTT.

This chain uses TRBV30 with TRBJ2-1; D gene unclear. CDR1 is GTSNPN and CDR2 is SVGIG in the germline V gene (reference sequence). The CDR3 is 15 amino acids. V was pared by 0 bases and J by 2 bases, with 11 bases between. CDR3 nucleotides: TGTGCCTGGAGTGTACCTGGCTACCCCTACAATGAGCAGTTCTTC. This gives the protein CAWSVPGYPYNEQFF. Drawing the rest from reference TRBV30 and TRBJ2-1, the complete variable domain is SQTIHQWPATLVQPVGSPLSLECTVEGTSNPNLYWYRQAAGRGLQLLFYSVGIGQISSEVPQNLSASRPQDRQFILSSKKLLLSDSGFYLCAWSVPGYPYNEQFFGPGTRLTVL.

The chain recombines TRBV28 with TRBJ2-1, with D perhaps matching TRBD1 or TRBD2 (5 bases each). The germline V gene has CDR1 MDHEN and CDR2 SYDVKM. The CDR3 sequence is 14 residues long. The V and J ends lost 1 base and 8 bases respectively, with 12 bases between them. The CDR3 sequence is CASSLLRRGDEQFF. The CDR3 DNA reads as TGTGCCAGCAGTTTATTACGTCGAGGGGATGAGCAGTTCTTC.

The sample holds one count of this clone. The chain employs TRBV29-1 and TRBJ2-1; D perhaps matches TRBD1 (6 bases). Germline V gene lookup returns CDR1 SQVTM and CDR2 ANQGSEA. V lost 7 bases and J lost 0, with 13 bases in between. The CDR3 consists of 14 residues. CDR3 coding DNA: TGCAGCGCAACAGGGACCTCCTCCTACAATGAGCAGTTCTTC. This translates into CSATGTSSYNEQFF.

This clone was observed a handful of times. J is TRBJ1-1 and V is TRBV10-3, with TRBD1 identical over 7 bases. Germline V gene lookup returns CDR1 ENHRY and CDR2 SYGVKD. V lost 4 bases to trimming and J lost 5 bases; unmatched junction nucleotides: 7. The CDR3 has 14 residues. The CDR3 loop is CAISGKGARTEAFF. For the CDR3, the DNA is TGTGCCATCAGTGGTAAGGGGGCGAGGACTGAAGCTTTCTTT.

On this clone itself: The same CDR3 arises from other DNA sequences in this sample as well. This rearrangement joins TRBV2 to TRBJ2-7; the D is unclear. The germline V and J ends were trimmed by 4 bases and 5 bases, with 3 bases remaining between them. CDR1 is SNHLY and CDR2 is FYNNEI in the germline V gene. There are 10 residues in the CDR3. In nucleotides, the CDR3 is TGTGCCAGCAGTGTGGACGAGCAGTACTTC. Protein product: CASSVDEQYF.

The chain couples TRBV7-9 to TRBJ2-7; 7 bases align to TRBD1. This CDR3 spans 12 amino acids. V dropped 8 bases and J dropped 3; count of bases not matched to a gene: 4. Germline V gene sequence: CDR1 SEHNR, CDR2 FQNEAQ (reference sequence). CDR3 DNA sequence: TGTGCCAGCGGACGGGACAGCTACGAGCAGTACTTC. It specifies CASGRDSYEQYF.

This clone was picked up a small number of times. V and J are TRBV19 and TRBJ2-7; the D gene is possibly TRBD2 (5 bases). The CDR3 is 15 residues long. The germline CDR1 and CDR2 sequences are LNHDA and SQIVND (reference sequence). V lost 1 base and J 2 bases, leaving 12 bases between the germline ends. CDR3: CASSIASGGTYEQYF. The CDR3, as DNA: TGTGCCAGTAGTATAGCGAGCGGAGGAACCTACGAGCAGTACTTC.

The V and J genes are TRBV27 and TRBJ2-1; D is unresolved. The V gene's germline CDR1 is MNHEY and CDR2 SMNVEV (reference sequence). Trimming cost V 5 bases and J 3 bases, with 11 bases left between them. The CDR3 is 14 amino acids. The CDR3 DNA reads TGTGCCAGCAGTGGGGTAGGCCTCTACAATGAGCAGTTCTTC. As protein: CASSGVGLYNEQFF.

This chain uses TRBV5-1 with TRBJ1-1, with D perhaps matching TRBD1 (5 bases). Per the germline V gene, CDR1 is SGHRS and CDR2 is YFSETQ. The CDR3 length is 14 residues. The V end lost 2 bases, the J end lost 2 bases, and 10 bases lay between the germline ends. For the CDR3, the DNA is TGCGCCAGCAGCTTCATGAGGGGTAACACTGAAGCTTTCTTT. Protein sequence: CASSFMRGNTEAFF.

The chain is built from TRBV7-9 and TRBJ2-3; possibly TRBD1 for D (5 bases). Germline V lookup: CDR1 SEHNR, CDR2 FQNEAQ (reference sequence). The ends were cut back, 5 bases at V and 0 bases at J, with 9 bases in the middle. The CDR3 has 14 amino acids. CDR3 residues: CASSDSSSTDTQYF. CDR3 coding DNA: TGTGCCAGCAGCGACAGCTCTAGCACAGATACGCAGTATTTT. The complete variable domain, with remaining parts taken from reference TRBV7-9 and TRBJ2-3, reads DTGVSQNPRHKITKRGQNVTFRCDPISEHNRLYWYRQTLGQGPEFLTYFQNEAQLEKSRLLSDRFSAERPKGSFSTLEIQRTEQGDSAMYLCASSDSSSTDTQYFGPGTRLTVL.

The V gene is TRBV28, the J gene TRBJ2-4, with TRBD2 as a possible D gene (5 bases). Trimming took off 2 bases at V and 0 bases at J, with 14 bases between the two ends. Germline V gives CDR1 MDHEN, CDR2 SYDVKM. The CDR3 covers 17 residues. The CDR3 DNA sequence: TGTGCCAGCAGTTTACAGCGGCTGGAGCTAGCCAAAAACATTCAGTACTTC. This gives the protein CASSLQRLELAKNIQYF.

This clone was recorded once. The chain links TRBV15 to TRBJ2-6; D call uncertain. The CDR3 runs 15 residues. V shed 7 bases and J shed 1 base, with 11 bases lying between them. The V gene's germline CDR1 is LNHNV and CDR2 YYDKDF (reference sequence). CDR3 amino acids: CATTQTRSGANVLTF. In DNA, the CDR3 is TGTGCCACCACTCAGACGCGGTCTGGGGCCAACGTCCTGACTTTC.

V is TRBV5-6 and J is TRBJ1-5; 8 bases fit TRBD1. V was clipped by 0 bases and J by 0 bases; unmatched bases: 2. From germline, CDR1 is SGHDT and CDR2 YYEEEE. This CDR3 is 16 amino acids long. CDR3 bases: TGTGCCAGCAGCTTGGGACAGGGGAATAGCAATCAGCCCCAGCATTTT. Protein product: CASSLGQGNSNQPQHF. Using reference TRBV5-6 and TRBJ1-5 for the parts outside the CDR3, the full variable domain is DAGVTQSPTHLIKTRGQQVTLRCSPKSGHDTVSWYQQALGQGPQFIFQYYEEEERQRGNFPDRFSGHQFPNYSSELNVNALLLGDSALYLCASSLGQGNSNQPQHFGDGTRLSIL.

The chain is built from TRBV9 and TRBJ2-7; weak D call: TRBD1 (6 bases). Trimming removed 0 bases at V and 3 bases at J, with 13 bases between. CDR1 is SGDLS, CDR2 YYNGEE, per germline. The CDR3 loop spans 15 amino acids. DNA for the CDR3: TGTGCCAGCAGCGTAGAGGGGGAGACTGGCTACGAGCAGTACTTC. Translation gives CASSVEGETGYEQYF.

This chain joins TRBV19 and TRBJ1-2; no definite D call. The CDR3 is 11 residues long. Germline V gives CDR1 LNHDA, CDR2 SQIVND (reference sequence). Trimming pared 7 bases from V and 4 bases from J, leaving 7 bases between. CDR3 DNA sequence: TGTGCCAGTAATACCGGCTATGGCTACACCTTC. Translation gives CASNTGYGYTF.